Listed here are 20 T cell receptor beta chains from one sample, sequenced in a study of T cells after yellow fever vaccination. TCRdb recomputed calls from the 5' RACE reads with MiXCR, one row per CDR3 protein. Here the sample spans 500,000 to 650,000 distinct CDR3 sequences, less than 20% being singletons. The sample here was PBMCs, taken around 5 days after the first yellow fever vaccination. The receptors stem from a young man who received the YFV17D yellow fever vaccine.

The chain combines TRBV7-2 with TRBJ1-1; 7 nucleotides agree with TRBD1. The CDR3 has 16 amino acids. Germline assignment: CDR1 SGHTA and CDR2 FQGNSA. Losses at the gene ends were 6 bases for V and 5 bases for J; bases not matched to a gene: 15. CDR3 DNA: TGTGCCAGCAGAGCGAAGGGGTCGGCAGGGGGTACTGAAGCTTTCTTT. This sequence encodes CASRAKGSAGGTEAFF.

CDR3 nucleotides: TGTGCCAGCAGCTTCAATTTCCAGGGACACGGGGAGCTGTTTTTT. Amino acids: CASSFNFQGHGELFF. The rearrangement links TRBV7-8 to TRBJ2-2; TRBD1 is a possible D gene (6 bases). CDR1 is SGHVS, CDR2 FQNEAQ, per germline. The germline V and J ends were trimmed by 3 bases and 7 bases, with 15 bases remaining between them. The CDR3 sequence is 15 residues long.

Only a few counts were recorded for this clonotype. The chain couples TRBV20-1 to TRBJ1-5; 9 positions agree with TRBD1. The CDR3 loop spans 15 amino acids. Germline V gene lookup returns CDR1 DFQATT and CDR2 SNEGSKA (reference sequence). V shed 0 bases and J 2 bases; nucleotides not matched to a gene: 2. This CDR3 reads CSARDWDRGNQPQHF. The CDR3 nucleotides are TGCAGTGCTAGAGATTGGGACAGGGGCAATCAGCCCCAGCATTTT.

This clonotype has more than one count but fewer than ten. The DNA of the CDR3 is TGCAGTGCTAGTAAGGGACTGAGGGGCTACGAGCAGTACTTC. Its protein product is CSASKGLRGYEQYF. The chain is built from TRBV20-1 and TRBJ2-7; D is possibly TRBD2 (6 bases). This CDR3 has 14 residues. Per germline, CDR1 DFQATT and CDR2 SNEGSKA (reference sequence). Deletions cut 3 bases from V and 3 bases from J, with 15 bases between.

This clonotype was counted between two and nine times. The chain's CDR3 is CASSIPGAYEQYV. The CDR3 nucleotides read TGTGCCAGCAGCATACCGGGAGCCTACGAGCAGTACGTC. The genes are TRBV7-2 and TRBJ2-7; D is perhaps TRBD2 (6 bases). The germline CDR1 and CDR2 sequences are SGHTA and FQGNSA. The ends were cut back, 5 bases at V and 2 bases at J, with 10 bases in the middle. The CDR3 has 13 residues.

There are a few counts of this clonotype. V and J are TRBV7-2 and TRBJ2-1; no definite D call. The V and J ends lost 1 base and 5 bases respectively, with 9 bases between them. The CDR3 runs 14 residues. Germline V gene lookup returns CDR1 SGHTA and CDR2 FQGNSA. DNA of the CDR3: TGTGCCAGCAGCTTAGAGTCTCTCCACAATGAGCAGTTCTTC. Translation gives CASSLESLHNEQFF.

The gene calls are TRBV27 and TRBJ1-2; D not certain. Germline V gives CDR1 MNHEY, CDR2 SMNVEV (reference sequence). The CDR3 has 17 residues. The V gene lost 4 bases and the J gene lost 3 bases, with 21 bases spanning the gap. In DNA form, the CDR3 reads TGTGCCAGCAGTTCGATCGGGTCTCACTTGGAATACTATGGCTACACCTTC. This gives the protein CASSSIGSHLEYYGYTF.

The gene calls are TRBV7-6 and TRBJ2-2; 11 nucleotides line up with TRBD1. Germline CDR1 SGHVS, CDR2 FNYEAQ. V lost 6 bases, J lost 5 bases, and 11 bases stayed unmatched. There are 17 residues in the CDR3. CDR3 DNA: TGTGCCAGCAGTCAAACACCGGGACAGGGGGAAACCGGGGAGCTGTTTTTT. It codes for CASSQTPGQGETGELFF. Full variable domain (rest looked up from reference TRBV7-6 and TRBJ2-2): GAGVSQSPRYKVTKRGQDVALRCDPISGHVSLYWYRQALGQGPEFLTYFNYEAQQDKSGLPNDRFSAERPEGSISTLTIQRTEQRDSAMYRCASSQTPGQGETGELFFGEGSRLTVL.

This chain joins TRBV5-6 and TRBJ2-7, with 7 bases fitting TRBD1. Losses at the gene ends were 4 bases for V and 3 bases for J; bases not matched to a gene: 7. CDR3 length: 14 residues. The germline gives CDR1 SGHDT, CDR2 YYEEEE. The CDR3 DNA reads TGTGCCAGCAGCCCAGGGGGTGGGAGCTACGAGCAGTACTTC. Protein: CASSPGGGSYEQYF.

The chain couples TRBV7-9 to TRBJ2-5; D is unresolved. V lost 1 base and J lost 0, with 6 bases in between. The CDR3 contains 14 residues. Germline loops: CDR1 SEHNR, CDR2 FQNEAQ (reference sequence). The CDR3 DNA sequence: TGTGCCAGCAGCTTAGTGAATTACCAAGAGACCCAGTACTTC. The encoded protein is CASSLVNYQETQYF. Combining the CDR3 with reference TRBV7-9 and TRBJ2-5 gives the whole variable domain DTGVSQNPRHKITKRGQNVTFRCDPISEHNRLYWYRQTLGQGPEFLTYFQNEAQLEKSRLLSDRFSAERPKGSFSTLEIQRTEQGDSAMYLCASSLVNYQETQYFGPGTRLLVL.

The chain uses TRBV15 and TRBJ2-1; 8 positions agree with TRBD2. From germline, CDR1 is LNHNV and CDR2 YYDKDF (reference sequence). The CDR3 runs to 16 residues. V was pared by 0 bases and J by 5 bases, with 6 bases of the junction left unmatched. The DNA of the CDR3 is TGTGCCACCAGCAGAGAGAGGAAGCGGGGGAACAATGAGCAGTTCTTC. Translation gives CATSRERKRGNNEQFF.

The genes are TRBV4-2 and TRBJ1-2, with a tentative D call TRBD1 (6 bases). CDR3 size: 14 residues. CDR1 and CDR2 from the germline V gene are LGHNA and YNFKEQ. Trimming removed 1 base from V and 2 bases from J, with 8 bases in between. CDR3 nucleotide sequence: TGTGCCAGCAGCCAAGGAGGACAGAACTATGGCTACACCTTC. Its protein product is CASSQGGQNYGYTF.

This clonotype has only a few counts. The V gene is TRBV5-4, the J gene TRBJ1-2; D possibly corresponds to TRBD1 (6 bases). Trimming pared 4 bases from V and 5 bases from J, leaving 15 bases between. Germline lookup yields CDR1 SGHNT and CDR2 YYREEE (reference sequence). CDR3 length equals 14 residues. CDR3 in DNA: TGTGCCAGCAGCGCACCTACCGGGACATATGGCTACACCTTC. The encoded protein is CASSAPTGTYGYTF.

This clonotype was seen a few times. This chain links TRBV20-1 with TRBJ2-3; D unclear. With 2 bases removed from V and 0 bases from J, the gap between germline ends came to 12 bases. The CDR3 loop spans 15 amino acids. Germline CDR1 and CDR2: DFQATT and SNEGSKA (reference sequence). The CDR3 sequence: CSARTQGRSTDTQYF. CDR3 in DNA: TGCAGTGCTAGAACCCAAGGGCGGAGCACAGATACGCAGTATTTT.

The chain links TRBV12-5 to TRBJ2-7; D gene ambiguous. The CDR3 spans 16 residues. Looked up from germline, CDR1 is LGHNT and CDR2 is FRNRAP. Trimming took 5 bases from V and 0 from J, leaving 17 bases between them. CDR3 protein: CASGTSRGVSSYEQYF. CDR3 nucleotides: TGTGCTAGTGGTACCTCCCGTGGGGTAAGCTCCTACGAGCAGTACTTC.

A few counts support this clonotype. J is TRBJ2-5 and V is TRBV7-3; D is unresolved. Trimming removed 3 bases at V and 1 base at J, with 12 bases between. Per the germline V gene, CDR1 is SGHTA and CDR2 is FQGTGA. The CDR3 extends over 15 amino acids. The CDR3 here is CASSLTAGPQETQYF. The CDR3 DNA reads TGTGCCAGCAGCTTGACGGCCGGGCCCCAAGAGACCCAGTACTTC.

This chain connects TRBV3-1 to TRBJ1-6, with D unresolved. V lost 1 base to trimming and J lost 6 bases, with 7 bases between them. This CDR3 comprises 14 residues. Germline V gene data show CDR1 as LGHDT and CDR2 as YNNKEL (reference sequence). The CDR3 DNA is TGTGCCAGCAGCCAAGTAGGTGGTAATTCACCCCTCCACTTT. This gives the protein CASSQVGGNSPLHF.

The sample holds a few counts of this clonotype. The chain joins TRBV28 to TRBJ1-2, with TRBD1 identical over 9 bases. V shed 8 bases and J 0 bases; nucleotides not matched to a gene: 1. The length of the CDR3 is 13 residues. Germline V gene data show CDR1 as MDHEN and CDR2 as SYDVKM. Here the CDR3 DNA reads TGTGCCAGCGGGACAGGGCCTAACTATGGCTACACCTTC. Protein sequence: CASGTGPNYGYTF.

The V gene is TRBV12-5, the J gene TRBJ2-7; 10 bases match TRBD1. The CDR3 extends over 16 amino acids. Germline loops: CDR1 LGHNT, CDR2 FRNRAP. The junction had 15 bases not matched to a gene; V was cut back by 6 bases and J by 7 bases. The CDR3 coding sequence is TGTGCTAGTGGCCCAGACAGGGGGCTCCTCCGGTGGGAGCAGTACTTC. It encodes CASGPDRGLLRWEQYF.

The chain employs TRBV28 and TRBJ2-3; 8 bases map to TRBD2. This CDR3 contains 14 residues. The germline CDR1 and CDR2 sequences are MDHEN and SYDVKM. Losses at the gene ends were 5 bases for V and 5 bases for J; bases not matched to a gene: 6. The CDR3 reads CASSPIAGLDTQYF. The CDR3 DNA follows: TGTGCCAGCAGTCCCATAGCGGGGTTAGATACGCAGTATTTT.